This entry concerns a single T cell receptor beta chain. This sample was included in a study of blood T cell repertoires in COVID-19. About the study: The analysed material was cDNA or gDNA that came from T cells, B-cell-depleted T cells, or PBMCs.

The germline V and J ends were trimmed by 7 bases and 10 bases, with 29 bases remaining between them. This CDR3 region has 17 residues. In germline, CDR1 is MRHNA, CDR2 SNTAGT. Methods used by the authors: Nucleated cell counts were estimated from reference gene primer amplification. This table comes from immunoSEQ multiplex PCR, and its TCRdb copy is limited to in-frame clones, with some not included. V, J and clone size reflect that table, while D and trimming were determined from the DNA. The sample shows roughly 230,000 clones, roughly 80% of them seen only once. The TCR comes from a woman aged 55-70 years with active or convalescent COVID-19. The sequencing input was peripheral blood. This chain uses TRBV6-4 with TRBJ2-1; D possibly corresponds to TRBD2 (6 bases). The CDR3 region has the DNA TGTGCCAGCACGGTAATGACGGGTCTAGCGATACCCGGGGAGCAGTTCTTC. Translating it yields CASTVMTGLAIPGEQFF.